A single sample gave rise to the 9 T cell receptor beta chains below, sequenced in a study of cytomegalovirus exposure and HLA in healthy donors. The primer mix had 60 Vbeta and 13 Jbeta primers. Profiled with immunoSEQ multiplex PCR; TCRdb holds only in-frame clones, not every one. Among some 200,000 clones listed, approximately 11% were seen once. Material for sequencing was PBMCs. These receptors all come from a man between 45 and 60 years old in good health and CMV-seropositive.

There are a few counts of this clone. This rearrangement joins TRBV7-2 to TRBJ1-2; TRBD1 is a possible D gene (5 bases). Germline CDR1 SGHTA, CDR2 FQGNSA. Trimming cost V 5 bases and J 8 bases, with 21 bases left between them. The CDR3 is 15 amino acids. The CDR3 DNA reads as TGTGCCAGCAGCCCTCCTGCGGGACTCCCGGGGGGCTACACCTTC. Its translation is CASSPPAGLPGGYTF.

V gene TRBV7-9 combines with J gene TRBJ2-7; D call uncertain. V was trimmed by 0 bases and J by 3 bases, leaving 6 bases between them. This CDR3 region has 13 residues. The germline V gene has CDR1 SEHNR and CDR2 FQNEAQ (reference sequence). The CDR3 nucleotides are TGTGCCAGCAGCTTAGCAGCCCGCTACGAGCAGTACTTC. Residues: CASSLAARYEQYF.

This clone appeared a few times. This chain joins TRBV21-1 and TRBJ1-4. TRBV21-1 corresponds to a pseudogene. The CDR3 has 15 residues. CDR3 nucleotides: TGTGCCAGCAGCAAAGGGTCGGTTCGTAATGAAAAACTGTTTTTT. It codes for CASSKGSVRNEKLFF.

The chain has TRBV7-9 and TRBJ1-6, with a tentative D call TRBD1 (5 bases). This CDR3 region has 15 residues. The V end lost 5 bases, the J end lost 4 bases, and 12 bases lay between the germline ends. From germline, CDR1 is SEHNR and CDR2 FQNEAQ (reference sequence). DNA for the CDR3: TGTGCCAGCAGCCAAGACAGATTTTATAATTCACCCCTCCACTTT. It codes for CASSQDRFYNSPLHF. Supplemented by reference TRBV7-9 and TRBJ1-6, the full variable domain reads DTGVSQNPRHKITKRGQNVTFRCDPISEHNRLYWYRQTLGQGPEFLTYFQNEAQLEKSRLLSDRFSAERPKGSFSTLEIQRTEQGDSAMYLCASSQDRFYNSPLHFGNGTRLTVT.

CDR3 in DNA: TGTGCCAGCAGCGCCCTCGGGGAAGCGAACACCGGGGAGCTGTTTTTT. Its translation: CASSALGEANTGELFF. The chain carries TRBV9 and TRBJ2-2; TRBD2 might be the D (5 bases). V was cut by 3 bases and J by 0 bases, with 12 bases left in between. CDR3 size: 16 residues. Germline CDR1 SGDLS, CDR2 YYNGEE.

On this clone itself: In the same sample, other DNA sequences code for this CDR3. The chain links TRBV5-1 to TRBJ1-4; TRBD1 is a possible D gene (6 bases). Germline CDR1 and CDR2: SGHRS and YFSETQ. This CDR3 has 15 amino acids. V shed 3 bases and J shed 0 bases, with 9 bases lying between them. This CDR3 reads CASSSQGATNEKLFF. CDR3 nucleotides: TGCGCCAGCAGCTCACAGGGTGCAACTAATGAAAAACTGTTTTTT.

This clone showed up just a few times. The chain combines TRBV27 with TRBJ1-1, with D tentatively TRBD1 (6 bases). Between the trimmed V and J ends, which lost 5 bases and 9 bases, there was a span of 10 bases. Per germline, CDR1 MNHEY and CDR2 SMNVEV (reference sequence). This CDR3 has 11 residues. The CDR3 loop is CASSLGAKAFF. CDR3 nucleotides: TGTGCCAGCAGTCTGGGGGCCAAAGCTTTCTTT.

The CDR3 nucleotides are TGCGCCAGCAGCTTGGCCGGAGGAACGGACGAGACCCAGTACTTC. It yields the protein CASSLAGGTDETQYF. This chain joins TRBV5-1 and TRBJ2-5, with TRBD2 as a possible D gene (5 bases). This CDR3 is 15 amino acids long. Deletions cut 0 bases from V and 5 bases from J, with 14 bases between. Germline assignment: CDR1 SGHRS and CDR2 YFSETQ.

The chain joins TRBV7-9 to TRBJ2-1, with 7 bases aligning to TRBD2. The CDR3 is 13 residues long. The junction had 6 bases not matched to a gene; V was cut back by 4 bases and J by 9 bases. Germline V gene lookup returns CDR1 SEHNR and CDR2 FQNEAQ (reference sequence). CDR3 residues: CASSSRGVFEQFF. The DNA of the CDR3 is TGTGCCAGCAGCTCCCGGGGGGTCTTTGAGCAGTTCTTC.